This T cell receptor (beta chain) emerged from a study of blood T cell repertoires in COVID-19 (TCRdb year 2020). Broadly, across the study: Samples covering the acute and convalescent phases of COVID-19 were provided by collaborators in the United States, Italy and Spain. The prospective study material was composed of cDNA or gDNA derived from T cells, B-cell-depleted T cells, or PBMCs. Subjects who had been exposed to COVID-19, were actively infected with it, or had recovered from it provided the deeply sampled blood TCRbeta repertoires that made up the dataset. The repertoires were released in a freely available public database intended as a resource for research on the immune response to SARS-CoV-2. Samples came from the ongoing ImmuneRACE study (first 160 participants) plus 1,254 subjects from 6 global collaborators. Sample metadata almost always included a de-identified subject ID, COVID-19 status, age in years and sex. Where available, HLA class I and class II types were taken from metadata supplied by the sample provider and were not determined by assay-based typing. The paper's findings and limits, for the study overall: The amount of clinical and demographic metadata varied by source and participant and was provided uncurated.

Participants in the prospective study were aged roughly 18 to 100 years, lived in over 20 United States geographic areas, and enrolled through a virtual design. Cohort assignment in the prospective study relied on participant-reported clinical history from a screening survey and a study questionnaire. For ImmuneRACE Cohort 3, a participant was defined as recovered based on two consecutive negative NP/OP PCR tests, clearance by a healthcare professional, or resolution of symptoms. In the prospective study, mobile phlebotomists collected whole blood, serum and a nasopharyngeal or oropharyngeal swab from each participant. Prospective study participants could optionally give additional blood draws and questionnaires over an approximately 2-month period. Blood samples from the prospective study were shipped frozen or at room temperature prior to DNA extraction. TCRbeta CDR3 regions were amplified from genomic DNA using the immunoSEQ Assay, a bias-controlled multiplex PCR. The authors processed their data as follows. Within the assay, amplification of reference gene primers was used to estimate how many nucleated cells each sample contained. To quantify the absolute abundance of each unique TCRbeta CDR3 rearrangement, sequence reads were collapsed and filtered. Productive Simpson clonality was computed per sample as the square root of Simpson's diversity index over productive rearrangements. Held by TCRdb, this immuneACCESS table contains in-frame sequences only and omits some clones. Under half of the omission traces to an unresolved V gene where checked; the cause of the rest is unknown. For V, J and clone size, that table is used; D and trimming come from the DNA. The sample profile shows about 380,000 clones; approximately 89% of them were found once. The top ten clonotypes cover 1% to 1.5% of the sample.

Sequences SGDLS (CDR1) and YYNGEE (CDR2) are obtained from the germline V gene. Trimming takes 4 bases from V and 4 bases from J, and the germline ends sit 12 bases apart. The CDR3, cysteine through phenylalanine, is 15 amino acids long. Just the 45-base CDR3 DNA is kept, in frame starting at base 1. Turning to this clone: It has no known antigen specificity. Base-call qualities are not available, and no considerably larger clone is one nucleotide away.

Sequencing was carried out using PBMCs or T cells enriched from blood (not recorded which). In this chain, TRBV9 is recombined with TRBJ2-6, with the D gene not clear enough to name. The TCR comes from a man under 40 who had recovered from COVID-19. The CDR3 sequence is CASSPSTVGANVLTF. The DNA sequence is TGTGCCAGCAGCCCCTCCACAGTCGGGGCCAACGTCCTGACTTTC.